This TCR beta chain was identified during a study of shared clonotypes between healthy human individuals. The sequenced material, unsorted PBMC DNA, was run on ten immunoSEQ deep assay plates. Data came from immunoSEQ multiplex PCR; TCRdb stores just in-frame clones and leaves some out. This table has roughly 500,000 clones, around 85% appearing once. All the donors were Caucasian adults who lived in Nashville, Tennessee. The study used approximately 90 million PBMCs per unsorted sample for genomic DNA. This CDR3 has 17 residues. V was clipped by 3 bases and J by 2 bases, with 17 bases between them. Per the germline V gene, CDR1 is SGHTS and CDR2 is YDEGEE.

This clonotype was sampled from a woman in her thirties or forties in good health. Some clones in this sample may be carry-over from other donors' samples. The chain recombines TRBV5-8 with TRBJ1-4; D unclear. Sequencing was performed on PBMCs. The DNA of the CDR3 is TGTGCCAGCAGCTATCCGTCGTGGGCAGTCACTAATGAAAAACTGTTTTTT. Its protein is CASSYPSWAVTNEKLFF.